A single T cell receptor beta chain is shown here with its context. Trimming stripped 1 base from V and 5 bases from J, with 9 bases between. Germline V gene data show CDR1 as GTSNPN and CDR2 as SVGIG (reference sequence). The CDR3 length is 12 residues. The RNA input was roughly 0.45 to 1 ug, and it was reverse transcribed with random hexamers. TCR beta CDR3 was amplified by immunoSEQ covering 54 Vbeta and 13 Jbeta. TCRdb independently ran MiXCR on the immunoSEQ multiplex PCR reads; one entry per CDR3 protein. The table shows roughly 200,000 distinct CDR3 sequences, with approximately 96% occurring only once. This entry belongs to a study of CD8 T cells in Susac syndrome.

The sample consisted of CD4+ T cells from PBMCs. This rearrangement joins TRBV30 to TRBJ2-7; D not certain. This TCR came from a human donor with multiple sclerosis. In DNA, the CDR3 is TGTGCCTGGAGTGGCAGAGCGCACGAGCAGTACTTC. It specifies CAWSGRAHEQYF.